This T cell receptor beta chain was obtained from a study of control samples from healthy donors and cancer patients. Sequencing was performed with immunoSEQ multiplex PCR; in TCRdb, only in-frame clones are kept and a portion is missing. The sample carries 130,000 or so clones, around 92% recorded once. As to this clone: Other DNA sequences within the sample encode an identical CDR3.

The CDR3 spans 13 residues. Trimming shortened V by 2 bases and J by 1 base, and 6 bases separated the two germline ends. Germline V lookup: CDR1 SGHRS, CDR2 YFSETQ. J is TRBJ1-1 and V is TRBV5-1; tentative D call: TRBD1 (5 bases). The source is a man aged 45-65 years in good health. The sequenced sample was blood. The CDR3 here is CASSLRGNTEAFF. CDR3 coding DNA: TGCGCCAGCAGCTTAAGGGGGAACACTGAAGCTTTCTTT.